Listed here are 27 T cell receptor beta chains from one sample, sequenced in a study of OX40 agonist ivuxolimab in advanced cancers. The repertoire was sequenced with immunoSEQ multiplex PCR; TCRdb's copy has only in-frame clones and lacks some. Of about 53,000 clones listed, roughly three quarters were seen once; the top ten hold approximately 2.3%. The input for sequencing was CD4+ or CD8+ T cells sorted from blood, taken in a trial of the OX40 agonist ivuxolimab. The receptors originated from an adult with an advanced solid tumor such as melanoma, head and neck, liver or kidney cancer.

The chain recombines TRBV5-1 with TRBJ2-7, with D hard to call. Trimming cost V 0 bases and J 0 bases, with 7 bases left between them. CDR1 and CDR2 (germline): SGHRS, YFSETQ. The CDR3 runs to 14 residues. Here the CDR3 reads CASSLGVSSYEQYF. DNA for the CDR3: TGCGCCAGCAGCTTGGGCGTGAGCTCCTACGAGCAGTACTTC.

CDR3 loop: CASSLGQGFNQPQHF. In DNA form, the CDR3 reads TGTGCCAGCAGCTTAGGGCAGGGCTTCAATCAGCCCCAGCATTTT. The V gene is TRBV7-2, the J gene TRBJ1-5; tentatively, D is TRBD1 (5 bases). Germline V gene sequence: CDR1 SGHTA, CDR2 FQGNSA. The CDR3 contains 15 residues. The V and J ends lost 1 base and 3 bases respectively, with 10 bases between them.

This chain links TRBV6-5 with TRBJ1-2, with unresolved D. The CDR3 has 14 amino acids. Trimming removed 2 bases from V and 5 bases from J, with 12 bases in between. Germline CDR1 reads MNHEY; CDR2 reads SVGAGI. The CDR3 DNA reads TGTGCCAGCAGTTACCCGGGCAGCGCATATGGCTACACCTTC. As protein: CASSYPGSAYGYTF.

The count of this clone is one. The V and J genes are TRBV19 and TRBJ1-5; D might be TRBD1 (5 bases). Germline loops: CDR1 LNHDA, CDR2 SQIVND (reference sequence). Deletions cut 0 bases from V and 6 bases from J, with 18 bases between. The CDR3 runs to 17 residues. CDR3 bases: TGTGCCAGTAGTATAGAAGCGGGACCTACCACGGTTCAGCCCCAGCATTTT. Amino acids: CASSIEAGPTTVQPQHF.

The V gene is TRBV27, the J gene TRBJ2-3; 8 nucleotides agree with TRBD2. V shed 6 bases and J 4 bases; nucleotides not matched to a gene: 18. The CDR3 extends over 18 amino acids. Germline V lookup: CDR1 MNHEY, CDR2 SMNVEV (reference sequence). This chain's CDR3 is CASSQRTFGLAGADTQYF. Written as DNA, the CDR3 is TGTGCCAGCAGCCAACGGACCTTCGGTCTAGCGGGTGCAGATACGCAGTATTTT.

The chain combines TRBV10-2 with TRBJ2-3; 8 bases are a match to TRBD2. Germline V gives CDR1 WSHSY, CDR2 SAAADI. This CDR3 is built from 16 residues. Trimming took 5 bases from V and 2 from J; bases not matched to a gene: 9. The CDR3 region has the DNA TGCGCCAGCAGTCCTTCTCGAGCGGGAGTCACAGATACGCAGTATTTT. It codes for CASSPSRAGVTDTQYF.

This chain's CDR3 is CASRRQGNTEAFF. CDR3 sequence (DNA): TGTGCCAGCAGGAGACAGGGAAACACTGAAGCTTTCTTT. This rearrangement joins TRBV11-1 to TRBJ1-1, with 7 nucleotides matching TRBD1. Per germline, CDR1 SGHAT and CDR2 FQDESV (reference sequence). This CDR3 is 13 amino acids long. V shed 6 bases, J shed 2 bases, and the junction held 3 bases outside the gene matches.

This clone was detected once. The rearrangement joins TRBV10-1 to TRBJ1-1; 12 bases line up with TRBD1. In germline, CDR1 is WNHNN, CDR2 SYGVQD (reference sequence). This CDR3 is built from 16 residues. V lost 5 bases, J lost 1 base, and 5 bases stayed unmatched. This chain's CDR3 is CASSKGQGAGNTEAFF. The CDR3 DNA sequence: TGCGCCAGCAGTAAGGGACAGGGGGCCGGGAACACTGAAGCTTTCTTT.

The chain employs TRBV27 and TRBJ1-5, with 9 bases that match TRBD1. The CDR3 is 15 amino acids. The junction had 5 bases not matched to a gene; V was cut back by 6 bases and J by 2 bases. Germline V gene sequence: CDR1 MNHEY, CDR2 SMNVEV (reference sequence). CDR3 amino acids: CASSSRDRGNQPQHF. As DNA, the CDR3 is TGTGCCAGCAGCTCCCGGGACAGGGGCAATCAGCCCCAGCATTTT.

This clone was seen only a few times. The chain is built from TRBV10-1 and TRBJ2-7; 10 positions agree with TRBD2. V lost 6 bases to trimming and J lost 6 bases; unmatched junction nucleotides: 5. The germline CDR1 and CDR2 sequences are WNHNN and SYGVQD (reference sequence). The CDR3 spans 13 residues. CDR3 protein: CASSPSGSSEQYF. The DNA for the CDR3 is TGCGCCAGCAGCCCTAGCGGGAGTTCCGAGCAGTACTTC.

The chain employs TRBV6-5 and TRBJ2-3; D is ambiguous. The length of the CDR3 is 14 residues. Germline CDR1 reads MNHEY; CDR2 reads SVGAGI. V was pared by 7 bases and J by 4 bases, with 15 bases between. The CDR3 nucleotides are TGTGCCAGCACCAGACACTCCTCGGCAGATACGCAGTATTTT. Its translation: CASTRHSSADTQYF.

The CDR3 nucleotides read TGTGCCAGCAGTTCCCCTTCGACAGGAGCTTTCTTT. It translates to CASSSPSTGAFF. The chain carries TRBV6-5 and TRBJ1-1; a possible D gene is TRBD1 (6 bases). V lost 4 bases and J 10 bases, leaving 13 bases between the germline ends. The germline V gene has CDR1 MNHEY and CDR2 SVGAGI. CDR3 length: 12 residues.

V usage is TRBV5-1 and J usage is TRBJ2-3; 7 nucleotides match TRBD2. Germline V gene lookup returns CDR1 SGHRS and CDR2 YFSETQ. The CDR3 consists of 18 residues. The trim removed 6 bases at V and 1 base at J, leaving 17 bases unmatched. In DNA form, the CDR3 reads TGCGCCAGCACCACCGCCCCCCATGGTGGGGGGGGCACAGATACGCAGTATTTT. Protein: CASTTAPHGGGGTDTQYF.

The chain joins TRBV5-4 to TRBJ2-7; D might be TRBD2 (6 bases). Germline V gene data show CDR1 as SGHNT and CDR2 as YYREEE (reference sequence). Trimming took 4 bases from V and 0 from J, leaving 8 bases between them. The CDR3 contains 13 residues. CDR3 DNA sequence: TGTGCCAGCAGCAAGGGACTCTCCTACGAGCAGTACTTC. Its protein product is CASSKGLSYEQYF.

To note about this clone: At one of its ends the junction is not consistent with the germline gene, which may arise from a read error. This chain links TRBV2 with TRBJ2-3, with D perhaps TRBD1 (6 bases). In germline, CDR1 is SNHLY, CDR2 FYNNEI. The CDR3 length is 14 residues. CDR3 nucleotides: TGTGCCGGCAGTGCCGACAGGCGGACAGATACGCAGTATTTT. The encoded protein is CAGSADRRTDTQYF.

This clone has a handful of counts. CDR3 DNA sequence: TGTGCCAGCAGCTCCACTCAGGGATACGAGCAGTACTTC. Translating gives CASSSTQGYEQYF. The rearrangement uses TRBV9 and TRBJ2-7; a possible D gene is TRBD1 (5 bases). The V gene lost 4 bases and the J gene lost 4 bases, with 12 bases spanning the gap. The CDR3 consists of 13 residues. From germline, CDR1 is SGDLS and CDR2 YYNGEE.

The gene calls are TRBV10-3 and TRBJ2-2; D unresolved. The V and J ends lost 0 bases and 6 bases respectively, with 14 bases between them. The CDR3 is made up of 16 amino acids. The germline gives CDR1 ENHRY, CDR2 SYGVKD. The CDR3 bases are TGTGCCATCAGTGAGTCTCGGCCGGACCTCGCCGGGGAGCTGTTTTTT. This gives the protein CAISESRPDLAGELFF.

Only one count was recorded for this clone. This chain connects TRBV2 to TRBJ2-1; 7 bases map to TRBD2. V trimming: 0 bases; J trimming: 6 bases; junction bases outside the gene matches: 5. The CDR3 runs to 15 residues. In germline, CDR1 is SNHLY, CDR2 FYNNEI. The CDR3 DNA follows: TGTGCCAGCAGTGAAGCGGGAGGGCGGATCAATGAGCAGTTCTTC. Protein: CASSEAGGRINEQFF.

Concerning this clone itself: Other DNA variants within this sample encode the same CDR3. CDR3 sequence reads: CASSLGGRGYTF. Here the CDR3 DNA reads TGTGCCAGCAGCCTGGGGGGGCGTGGCTACACCTTC. This chain joins TRBV5-4 and TRBJ1-2, with a weak D call TRBD1 (6 bases). V dropped 4 bases and J dropped 7 bases, with 11 bases sitting between them. Germline assignment: CDR1 SGHNT and CDR2 YYREEE (reference sequence). This CDR3 has 12 residues.

V gene TRBV6-5 combines with J gene TRBJ1-5; no firm D call. This CDR3 is 11 amino acids long. Germline CDR1 is MNHEY and CDR2 is SVGAGI. Trimming took 6 bases from V and 1 from J, leaving 1 base between them. This chain's CDR3 is CASSSNQPQHF. Here the CDR3 DNA reads TGTGCCAGCAGCAGCAATCAGCCCCAGCATTTT.

This clone was recorded once. V is TRBV5-1 and J is TRBJ1-1; no clear D gene. The CDR3 covers 15 residues. Trimming stripped 0 bases from V and 4 bases from J, with 13 bases between. Germline V gene lookup returns CDR1 SGHRS and CDR2 YFSETQ. Written as DNA, the CDR3 is TGCGCCAGCAGCTTGGGCCCAACGGGTAGCACTGAAGCTTTCTTT. Translating it yields CASSLGPTGSTEAFF.

This rearrangement joins TRBV12-5 to TRBJ2-7; the D gene could be TRBD1 or TRBD2 (5 bases each). V lost 3 bases to trimming and J lost 6 bases, with 33 bases between them. The CDR3 runs 20 residues. CDR1 LGHNT and CDR2 FRNRAP come from the germline V gene. CDR3 sequence (DNA): TGTGCTAGTGGTTTAAGGTCCCGGGGTCTTTTCAGGGAACCTCCGGGCGAGCAGTACTTC. This gives the protein CASGLRSRGLFREPPGEQYF.

The chain couples TRBV11-2 to TRBJ2-1, with 13 bases that match TRBD2. J was trimmed by 4 bases and V by 2 bases; bases with no gene match: 5. Germline CDR1 is SGHAT and CDR2 is FQNNGV. The CDR3 is 17 amino acids. The CDR3 loop is CASSLLGLAGTYNEQFF. Here the CDR3 DNA reads TGTGCCAGCAGCTTACTGGGACTAGCGGGAACATACAATGAGCAGTTCTTC.

The chain carries TRBV6-1 and TRBJ2-1; 9 nucleotides agree with TRBD1. Germline trimming cut 4 bases from V and 6 bases from J; bases unmatched to any gene: 7. Germline values: CDR1 MNHNS, CDR2 SASEGT. The CDR3 is made up of 15 amino acids. CDR3 bases: TGTGCCAGCAGTGGCTGGACAGGGGTGAGCAATGAGCAGTTCTTC. Translated: CASSGWTGVSNEQFF.

This chain joins TRBV27 and TRBJ2-3; D is uncertain. The CDR3 runs to 16 residues. Deletions cut 7 bases from V and 2 bases from J, with 19 bases between. CDR1 MNHEY and CDR2 SMNVEV come from the germline V gene (reference sequence). The CDR3 reads CASNIVGSRDTDTQYF. The CDR3 nucleotides read TGTGCCAGCAACATAGTAGGGTCTAGGGACACAGATACGCAGTATTTT.

The sample holds a few counts of this clone. The chain has TRBV5-1 and TRBJ1-5, with D unresolved. The length of the CDR3 is 14 residues. Trimming took 7 bases from V and 2 from J, leaving 13 bases between them. Looked up from germline, CDR1 is SGHRS and CDR2 is YFSETQ. In DNA form, the CDR3 reads TGCGCCAGCGCTCCCGCTCCCGGCAATCAGCCCCAGCATTTT. Translated: CASAPAPGNQPQHF.

V is TRBV10-1 and J is TRBJ1-6, with 9 positions matching TRBD1. The CDR3 consists of 14 residues. Germline CDR1 is WNHNN and CDR2 is SYGVQD (reference sequence). V lost 6 bases, J lost 6 bases, and 3 bases stayed unmatched. CDR3 nucleotide sequence: TGCGCCAGCAGGGGGGACAGGGCTAATTCACCCCTCCACTTT. Translating it yields CASRGDRANSPLHF.